The 20 T cell receptor beta chains reported below all come from one sample, sequenced in a study of blood T cells in healthy people across ages. Sample-barcoded 5' priming and a J-beta primer mix drove a second PCR of 7 to 11 cycles. TCRdb fed the 5' RACE reads into MiXCR, producing one record per CDR3 protein. There are approximately 800,000 distinct CDR3 sequences in the sample; less than 80% occur only once, and around a quarter lies in the top ten. Specimen: blood. Source of these receptors: a man under 40 in good health.

The genes are TRBV7-2 and TRBJ1-1, with D unclear. The CDR3 sequence is 15 residues long. V was shortened by 1 base and J by 4 bases, with 13 bases between the two germline ends. Germline V gene lookup returns CDR1 SGHTA and CDR2 FQGNSA. In DNA form, the CDR3 reads TGTGCCAGCAGCTTAGAAGGCAGCCCGGGCACTGAAGCTTTCTTT. Translated, it gives CASSLEGSPGTEAFF.

The chain carries TRBV20-1 and TRBJ2-1, with 7 bases lining up with TRBD1. Unmatched junction bases numbered 6, after V lost 3 bases and J lost 10 bases. Germline values: CDR1 DFQATT, CDR2 SNEGSKA (reference sequence). The CDR3 extends over 12 amino acids. Here the CDR3 reads CSARRTGEEQFF. The CDR3 region has the DNA TGCAGTGCTAGGCGCACAGGGGAGGAGCAGTTCTTC.

The gene calls are TRBV18 and TRBJ2-1, with D hard to call. Germline lookup yields CDR1 KGHSH and CDR2 LQKENI. The CDR3 covers 14 residues. The V gene lost 2 bases and the J gene lost 3 bases, with 8 bases spanning the gap. The CDR3 sequence: CASSPTAHYNEQFF. DNA for the CDR3: TGTGCCAGCTCACCAACAGCCCACTACAATGAGCAGTTCTTC.

V gene TRBV10-3 combines with J gene TRBJ2-5; D is perhaps TRBD2 (6 bases). V lost 6 bases to trimming and J lost 3 bases, with 20 bases between them. Germline V lookup: CDR1 ENHRY, CDR2 SYGVKD. This CDR3 region has 16 residues. The CDR3 region has the DNA TGTGCCATCAGCTCTCAGATGGGGCGCGGGGAAGAGACCCAGTACTTC. This codes for CAISSQMGRGEETQYF.

This chain links TRBV6-5 with TRBJ2-3; 9 bases map to TRBD2. V lost 4 bases to trimming and J lost 6 bases; unmatched junction nucleotides: 11. The CDR3 totals 16 residues. The germline V gene encodes CDR1 MNHEY and CDR2 SVGAGI. CDR3 sequence: CASSFSGGVLTDTQYF. The CDR3 DNA reads TGTGCCAGCAGTTTTAGCGGGGGCGTACTCACCGATACGCAGTATTTT.

The sample holds a few counts of this clonotype. The rearrangement links TRBV2 to TRBJ2-1, with D possibly TRBD1 on 5 matching bases. CDR1 SNHLY and CDR2 FYNNEI come from the germline V gene. The CDR3 has 14 residues. With 8 bases removed from V and 0 bases from J, the gap between germline ends came to 11 bases. The CDR3 protein is CASADSNSYNEQFF. CDR3 DNA sequence: TGTGCCAGCGCCGACAGCAACTCCTACAATGAGCAGTTCTTC.

The chain joins TRBV5-1 to TRBJ2-1, with TRBD2 identical over 9 bases. The CDR3 has 17 amino acids. The V gene end was trimmed by 5 bases and the J gene end by 5 bases; junction bases not matched to a gene: 14. Germline values: CDR1 SGHRS, CDR2 YFSETQ. CDR3 DNA sequence: TGCGCCAGCAGAACGGAGTCTAGCGGGGTTAGTAACAATGAGCAGTTCTTC. This codes for CASRTESSGVSNNEQFF.

In its sample, this clonotype was seen a few times. The chain links TRBV6-2 or TRBV6-3 to TRBJ2-5, with D possibly matching TRBD2 (6 bases). The J call could be wrong; TRBJ2-7 is a better fit for the DNA end. Per the germline V gene, CDR1 is MNHEY and CDR2 is SVGEGT. CDR3 length equals 15 residues. CDR3 sequence: CASSYRGLRRNEQYF. The DNA of the CDR3 is TGTGCCAGCAGTTACCGGGGACTCCGGCGCAACGAGCAGTACTTC.

This chain joins TRBV20-1 and TRBJ2-4; D remains ambiguous. The DNA end favors TRBJ2-7, so the J call may be wrong. CDR1 DFQATT and CDR2 SNEGSKA come from the germline V gene (reference sequence). This CDR3 spans 14 amino acids. CDR3 loop: CSARGGMGAYEQYF. In nucleotides, the CDR3 is TGCAGTGCTAGAGGGGGAATGGGCGCCTACGAGCAGTACTTC.

The sample holds a few counts of this clonotype. The chain joins TRBV21-1 to TRBJ2-5; the D call TRBD2 from the table was never checked on the DNA. TRBV21-1 is noted as a pseudogene. There are 15 residues in the CDR3. The CDR3 nucleotides read TGTGCCACCCCACCATTCAGGGACCTAAAAGAGACCCAGTACTTC. Protein sequence: CATPPFRDLKETQYF.

The chain links TRBV7-9 to TRBJ1-4; D is uncertain. V shed 1 base and J shed 10 bases, with 13 bases lying between them. Germline CDR1 is SEHNR and CDR2 is FQNEAQ (reference sequence). The CDR3 has 14 amino acids. CDR3 region: CASSLEITNGKLFF. The CDR3, as DNA: TGTGCCAGCAGCTTAGAAATTACAAACGGAAAACTGTTTTTT.

This clonotype was observed a handful of times. The chain couples TRBV6-1 to TRBJ2-7, with TRBD2 identical over 16 bases. The CDR3 covers 18 residues. Germline V lookup: CDR1 MNHNS, CDR2 SASEGT. The V gene end was trimmed by 5 bases and the J gene end by 2 bases; junction bases not matched to a gene: 9. The chain's CDR3 is CASSTHPGTSGGAYEQYF. The DNA of the CDR3 is TGTGCCAGCAGTACGCACCCCGGGACTAGCGGGGGGGCCTACGAGCAGTACTTC.

The CDR3: CASSLHRDRGQETQYF. Written as DNA, the CDR3 is TGTGCCAGCAGTCTCCACCGGGACAGGGGGCAAGAGACCCAGTACTTC. The J gene is TRBJ2-5, the V gene TRBV25-1; 11 bases agree with TRBD1. Germline V gives CDR1 MGHDK, CDR2 SYGVNS. CDR3 length equals 16 residues. V lost 5 bases to trimming and J lost 2 bases; unmatched junction nucleotides: 7. The full variable domain, in which reference TRBV25-1 and TRBJ2-5 provide the parts outside the CDR3, is EADIYQTPRYLVIGTGKKITLECSQTMGHDKMYWYQQDPGMELHLIHYSYGVNSTEKGDLSSESTVSRIRTEHFPLTLESARPSHTSQYLCASSLHRDRGQETQYFGPGTRLLVL.

This chain joins TRBV6-5 and TRBJ2-7; 8 bases are shared with TRBD1. Trimming removed 10 bases from V and 1 base from J; junction bases left unmatched: 3. CDR3 length: 12 residues. Germline V gene sequence: CDR1 MNHEY, CDR2 SVGAGI. This CDR3 reads CATWTGSYEQYF. CDR3 in DNA: TGTGCCACCTGGACAGGGTCCTACGAGCAGTACTTC.

The gene calls are TRBV9 and TRBJ2-3; 7 bases agree with TRBD1. CDR1 and CDR2 from the germline V gene are SGDLS and YYNGEE. With 3 bases clipped from V and 5 bases from J, the junction kept 18 bases outside the gene matches. This CDR3 comprises 18 residues. The CDR3 here is CASSARPRDSVGRDTQYF. In DNA form, the CDR3 reads TGTGCCAGCAGCGCACGCCCGAGGGACAGCGTCGGGCGAGATACGCAGTATTTT.

The genes are TRBV2 and TRBJ1-2; 9 nucleotides align to TRBD1. The CDR3 spans 14 residues. Trimming removed 5 bases from V and 4 bases from J; junction bases left unmatched: 5. Germline V gives CDR1 SNHLY, CDR2 FYNNEI. The CDR3 loop reads CASSTQTGGYGYTF. The CDR3 DNA reads as TGTGCCAGCAGTACCCAGACAGGGGGCTATGGCTACACCTTC.

The chain employs TRBV9 and TRBJ2-3; 7 bases are a match to TRBD2. The germline CDR1 and CDR2 sequences are SGDLS and YYNGEE. V gave up 4 bases and J gave up 4 bases; unmatched junction bases: 12. The CDR3 runs to 16 residues. The CDR3 loop is CASSKLGGRMADTQYF. In nucleotides, the CDR3 is TGTGCCAGCAGCAAGCTCGGGGGGAGGATGGCAGATACGCAGTATTTT.

The rearrangement uses TRBV2 and TRBJ2-6; a possible D gene is TRBD2 (5 bases). The CDR3 runs to 19 residues. V was trimmed by 3 bases and J by 4 bases, leaving 22 bases between them. CDR1 is SNHLY and CDR2 is FYNNEI in the germline V gene. For the CDR3, the DNA is TGTGCCAGCAGTGACCCATTTGACCAAACCACGGGAGGGGCCAACGTCCTGACTTTC. This codes for CASSDPFDQTTGGANVLTF. The variable domain in full, with the rest retrieved from reference TRBV2 and TRBJ2-6, is EPEVTQTPSHQVTQMGQEVILRCVPISNHLYFYWYRQILGQKVEFLVSFYNNEISEKSEIFDDQFSVERPDGSNFTLKIRSTKLEDSAMYFCASSDPFDQTTGGANVLTFGAGSRLTVL.

This sequence joins TRBV6-1 and TRBJ2-3; 7 nucleotides match TRBD2. Germline CDR1 is MNHNS and CDR2 is SASEGT. CDR3 length: 16 residues. The trim removed 1 base at V and 0 bases at J, leaving 4 bases unmatched. CDR3 coding DNA: TGTGCCAGCAGTGAAGACGGGGGGACTAGCACAGATACGCAGTATTTT. Its protein is CASSEDGGTSTDTQYF.

The chain uses TRBV7-9 and TRBJ2-7; 7 bases align to TRBD1. In germline, CDR1 is SEHNR, CDR2 FQNEAQ (reference sequence). This CDR3 contains 15 residues. Trimming cost V 4 bases and J 2 bases; bases outside gene matches: 8. The CDR3 DNA reads as TGTGCCAGCAGCTCCAGACAGGGATCAACCTACGAGCAGTACTTC. Residues: CASSSRQGSTYEQYF.